Listed below are T cell receptor beta chains from one sample, sequenced in a study of CD8 T cells in Susac syndrome. MiXCR was run by TCRdb on the immunoSEQ multiplex PCR reads, yielding one entry per CDR3 protein. The data show approximately 230,000 distinct CDR3 sequences, about 93% seen once. Sequencing was performed on CD4+ T cells from PBMCs. The receptor source for this set is a human donor with multiple sclerosis. CDR3s include the opening cysteine and the closing phenylalanine or tryptophan. A D gene is named only where the DNA matches it firmly. Some rows have no size entry. The others give once, few or many, or a class for an expanded clone.

len	d_gene	abundance	v_gene	j_gene	CDR3aa	CDR3nt
14	TRBD1	-	TRBV6-5	TRBJ1-1	CASSNRGGNTEAFF	TGTGCCAGCAGTAACAGGGGCGGGAACACTGAAGCTTTCTTT
13	TRBD1	-	TRBV6-1	TRBJ2-5	CAIQGTVGETQYF	TGTGCCATCCAGGGGACAGTCGGAGAGACCCAGTACTTC
12	-	-	TRBV15	TRBJ2-7	CATAADPYEQYF	TGTGCCACCGCGGCGGACCCCTACGAGCAGTACTTC
15	-	-	TRBV2	TRBJ1-5	CASSLFPRESQPQHF	TGTGCCAGCAGCCTATTCCCCAGGGAGAGTCAGCCCCAGCATTTT
11	-	-	TRBV3-1	TRBJ2-5	CASRERETQYF	TGTGCCAGCAGGGAAAGGGAGACCCAGTACTTC
15	-	-	TRBV7-8	TRBJ2-3	CASSFDHQVEDTQYF	TGTGCCAGCAGCTTCGACCATCAGGTCGAAGATACGCAGTATTTT
13	-	-	TRBV2	TRBJ1-5	CASVLRDNRPQHF	TGTGCCAGCGTCCTCCGGGACAACCGACCCCAGCATTTT
16	TRBD2	-	TRBV19	TRBJ2-1	CASSITGLAAYNEQFF	TGTGCCAGTAGTATAACAGGACTAGCGGCATACAATGAGCAGTTCTTC
16	TRBD2	-	TRBV19	TRBJ2-1	CASSLLAGGAGNEQFF	TGTGCCAGTAGCCTCTTAGCGGGGGGGGCGGGTAATGAGCAGTTCTTC
16	-	-	TRBV20-1	TRBJ1-1	CSARVTGGKGNTEAFF	TGCAGTGCTAGAGTGACCGGGGGAAAAGGGAACACTGAAGCTTTCTTT
13	-	-	TRBV20-1	TRBJ1-1	CSARGQRDTEAFF	TGCAGTGCTAGAGGCCAAAGGGACACTGAAGCTTTCTTT
16	TRBD1	-	TRBV2	TRBJ2-2	CASRRQGVSPTGELFF	TGTGCCAGCAGGCGACAGGGGGTATCACCCACCGGGGAGCTGTTTTTT
16	-	-	TRBV7-2	TRBJ1-5	CASSLELWGSNQPQHF	TGTGCCAGCAGCTTAGAGTTGTGGGGTAGCAATCAGCCCCAGCATTTT
16	-	-	TRBV5-6	TRBJ1-1	CASSFRGAVMNTEAFF	TGTGCCAGCAGCTTTAGGGGCGCGGTCATGAACACTGAAGCTTTCTTT
16	TRBD2	once	TRBV7-2	TRBJ2-3	CASRASIGGGTDTQYF	TGTGCCAGCAGAGCTTCCATCGGGGGGGGGACAGATACGCAGTATTTT
14	-	-	TRBV7-9	TRBJ2-3	CASSPSGAGDTQYF	TGTGCCAGCAGCCCGAGCGGAGCGGGAGATACGCAGTATTTT
12	-	-	TRBV30	TRBJ1-2	CAWSWDTGGYTF	TGTGCCTGGAGTTGGGATACAGGTGGCTACACCTTC
15	-	-	TRBV12-3/TRBV12-4	TRBJ1-4	CASSLGGGGGEKLFF	TGTGCCAGCAGCCTTGGAGGGGGAGGCGGTGAAAAACTGTTTTTT
16	-	-	TRBV2	TRBJ2-3	CASSGRPRISTDTQYF	TGTGCCAGCAGCGGACGGCCGAGGATAAGCACAGATACGCAGTATTTT
16	-	once	TRBV12-3/TRBV12-4	TRBJ2-5	CASSPAGLGRMMTQYF	TGTGCCAGCAGCCCAGCGGGTTTGGGTCGAATGATGACCCAGTACTTC
13	TRBD1	-	TRBV10-3	TRBJ2-3	CAIKGQPWDTQYF	TGTGCCATCAAGGGACAGCCATGGGATACGCAGTATTTT
18	-	-	TRBV9	TRBJ2-1	CASSVVLGHLSSYNEQFF	TGTGCCAGCAGCGTAGTCCTGGGTCATCTTAGCTCCTACAATGAGCAGTTCTTC
13	-	-	TRBV7-6	TRBJ2-1	CASSLALGAEQFF	TGTGCCAGCAGCTTAGCGTTGGGCGCGGAGCAGTTCTTC
14	TRBD1	-	TRBV20-1	TRBJ2-7	CSAARDSLNHEQYF	TGCAGTGCGGCCCGGGACAGCCTCAACCACGAGCAGTACTTC
13	-	-	TRBV28	TRBJ1-5	CASSPPLNQPQHF	TGTGCCAGCAGCCCCCCCCTCAATCAGCCCCAGCATTTT
13	TRBD1	-	TRBV7-9	TRBJ2-4	CASSLDRVGIQYF	TGTGCCAGCAGCCTCGACAGGGTCGGCATTCAGTACTTC
15	TRBD1	-	TRBV27	TRBJ1-2	CARRRDTGAIYGYTF	TGTGCCCGCAGACGAGATACAGGGGCCATTTATGGCTACACCTTC
15	TRBD2	-	TRBV4-1	TRBJ2-1	CASSQLGLAGDEQFF	TGCGCCAGCAGCCAACTAGGACTAGCGGGGGATGAGCAGTTCTTC
17	-	-	TRBV28	TRBJ1-3	CASTLGGGIVSGNTIYF	TGTGCCAGCACCCTTGGGGGGGGAATTGTCTCTGGAAACACCATATATTTT
17	-	-	TRBV24-1	TRBJ1-5	CATSYAKTGYSNQPQHF	TGTGCCACCAGTTACGCTAAGACCGGTTATAGCAATCAGCCCCAGCATTTT
11	-	few	TRBV12-3/TRBV12-4	TRBJ2-7	CASSHTYEQYF	TGTGCCAGCAGTCATACCTACGAGCAGTACTTC
14	TRBD1	-	TRBV29-1	TRBJ2-5	CSVDTGGTGETQYF	TGCAGCGTGGATACAGGGGGCACGGGAGAGACCCAGTACTTC
12	-	few	TRBV30	TRBJ1-1	CAWGRQATEAFF	TGTGCCTGGGGTCGGCAAGCCACTGAAGCTTTCTTT
14	TRBD1	-	TRBV6-5	TRBJ1-2	CASRPPGQFFGYTF	TGTGCCAGCAGACCCCCGGGACAGTTTTTTGGCTACACCTTC